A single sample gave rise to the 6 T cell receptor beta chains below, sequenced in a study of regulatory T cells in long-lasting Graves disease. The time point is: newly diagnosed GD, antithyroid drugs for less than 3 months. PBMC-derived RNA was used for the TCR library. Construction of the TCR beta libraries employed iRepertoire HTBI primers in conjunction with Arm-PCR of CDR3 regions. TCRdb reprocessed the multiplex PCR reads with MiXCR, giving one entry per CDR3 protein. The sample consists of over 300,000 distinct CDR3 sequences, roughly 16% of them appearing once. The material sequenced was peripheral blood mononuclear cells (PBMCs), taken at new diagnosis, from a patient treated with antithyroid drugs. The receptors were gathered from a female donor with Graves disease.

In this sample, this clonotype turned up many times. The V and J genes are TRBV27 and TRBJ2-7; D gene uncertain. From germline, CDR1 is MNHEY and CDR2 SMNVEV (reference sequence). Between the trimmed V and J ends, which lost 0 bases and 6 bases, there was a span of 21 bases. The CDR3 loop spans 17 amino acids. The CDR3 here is CASSLSISSGFPAEQYF. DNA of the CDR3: TGTGCCAGCAGTTTATCAATCTCGTCCGGGTTTCCGGCCGAGCAGTACTTC.

The CDR3 sequence: CASRGTGDGEQYF. The DNA for the CDR3 is TGCGCCAGCAGAGGGACAGGGGATGGGGAGCAGTACTTC. The chain links TRBV10-2 to TRBJ2-7; 10 nucleotides align to TRBD1. This CDR3 comprises 13 residues. Germline V gives CDR1 WSHSY, CDR2 SAAADI. Trimming at V came to 6 bases and at J to 7 bases, leaving 6 bases not matched to a gene.

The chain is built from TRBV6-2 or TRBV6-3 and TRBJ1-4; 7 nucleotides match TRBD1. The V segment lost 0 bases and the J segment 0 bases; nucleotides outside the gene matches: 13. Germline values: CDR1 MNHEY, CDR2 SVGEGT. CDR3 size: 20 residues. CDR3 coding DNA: TGTGCCAGCAGTTACTCCTTCAGACAGGGACAGACTGCAACTAATGAAAAACTGTTTTTT. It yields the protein CASSYSFRQGQTATNEKLFF.

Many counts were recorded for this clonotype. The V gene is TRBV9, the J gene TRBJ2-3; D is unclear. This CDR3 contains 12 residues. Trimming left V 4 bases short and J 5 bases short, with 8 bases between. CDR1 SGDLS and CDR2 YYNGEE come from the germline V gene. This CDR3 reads CASSHPRDTQYF. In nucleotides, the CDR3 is TGTGCCAGCAGCCACCCCCGAGATACGCAGTATTTT.

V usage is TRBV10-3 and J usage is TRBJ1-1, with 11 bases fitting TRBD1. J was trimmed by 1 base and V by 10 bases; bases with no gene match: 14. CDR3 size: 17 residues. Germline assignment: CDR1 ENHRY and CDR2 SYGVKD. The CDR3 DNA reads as TGTGCCACCGCCGTACCGGGACAGGGGGGAGGGAACACTGAAGCTTTCTTT. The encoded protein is CATAVPGQGGGNTEAFF.

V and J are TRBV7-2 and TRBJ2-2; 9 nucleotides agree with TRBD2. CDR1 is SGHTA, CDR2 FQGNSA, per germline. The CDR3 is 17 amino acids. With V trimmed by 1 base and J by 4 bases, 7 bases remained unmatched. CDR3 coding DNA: TGTGCCAGCAGCTTAGTCTTAGCGGGAGAGAGCACCGGGGAGCTGTTTTTT. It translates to CASSLVLAGESTGELFF.